The clone carrying this T cell receptor beta chain was counted only a few times. As yet, its antigen is unknown. The sample originates from a study of beta chain features in type 1 diabetes. Isolated RNA was reverse transcribed in full, so expressed TCRB transcripts were sequenced. Some clones are missing from TCRdb's copy, which holds only in-frame ones; the method was immunoSEQ multiplex PCR. The sample has approximately 270,000 clones, roughly an eighth seen once. Overall study results and limits: Moderate yet significant TCRB CDR3 shortening was seen in Type 1 diabetes patients in all four CD4+ subsets.

The origin of this receptor is a man younger than 40 with type 1 diabetes. Sequencing was carried out using naive CD4+ T cells from blood.

The CDR3 DNA reads as TGTGCCAGCAGAAAAACAGGGAACACTGAAGCTTTCTTT. Translating gives CASRKTGNTEAFF. The chain combines TRBV6-1 with TRBJ1-1; possibly TRBD1 for D (5 bases). The V end was cut by 6 bases, the J end by 1 base, with 9 bases between. The CDR3 is made up of 13 amino acids. Germline CDR1 is MNHNS and CDR2 is SASEGT.